A single sample is the source of the 22 T cell receptor beta chains below, sequenced in a study of blood T cell repertoires in COVID-19. TCRdb keeps only in-frame clones here, not all; method: immunoSEQ multiplex PCR. In the table there are about 440,000 clones, about 90% of which are singletons. The specimen sequenced was PBMCs or T cells enriched from blood (not recorded which). These TCRs come from a man between 18 and 29 years old who had recovered from COVID-19.

The chain uses TRBV28 and TRBJ2-3, with TRBD1 as a possible D gene (5 bases). Trimming left V 3 bases short and J 6 bases short, with 25 bases between. The CDR3 runs 18 residues. CDR1 is MDHEN, CDR2 SYDVKM, per germline. CDR3 region: CASSFLRWGGKVMDTQYF. The CDR3 bases are TGTGCCAGCAGTTTCCTACGTTGGGGCGGTAAGGTCATGGATACGCAGTATTTT.

This sequence joins TRBV29-1 and TRBJ2-5, with TRBD1 matching 7 bases. The CDR3 length is 13 residues. Germline V gives CDR1 SQVTM, CDR2 ANQGSEA. V shed 8 bases, J shed 5 bases, and the junction held 11 bases outside the gene matches. The CDR3 reads CSTRQGPRETQYF. The CDR3 DNA reads TGCAGCACAAGACAGGGTCCGCGGGAGACCCAGTACTTC.

The J gene is TRBJ1-2, the V gene TRBV19, with D possibly being TRBD1 (6 bases). CDR1 and CDR2 from the germline V gene are LNHDA and SQIVND (reference sequence). V was shortened by 5 bases and J by 7 bases, with 17 bases between the two germline ends. This CDR3 is built from 14 residues. This CDR3 reads CASSPRGTGFGYTF. CDR3 coding DNA: TGTGCCAGTAGTCCCCGGGGAACAGGGTTTGGCTACACCTTC. Complete variable domain (other parts from reference TRBV19 and TRBJ1-2): DGGITQSPKYLFRKEGQNVTLSCEQNLNHDAMYWYRQDPGQGLRLIYYSQIVNDFQKGDIAEGYSVSREKKESFPLTVTSAQKNPTAFYLCASSPRGTGFGYTFGSGTRLTVV.

The chain links TRBV2 to TRBJ1-2; the D gene is possibly TRBD1 (5 bases). Germline V gene data show CDR1 as SNHLY and CDR2 as FYNNEI. The CDR3 extends over 12 amino acids. V was shortened by 3 bases and J by 13 bases, with 15 bases between the two germline ends. The CDR3 sequence: CASSERYRSFTF. The CDR3, as DNA: TGTGCCAGCAGTGAGAGGTACAGGTCCTTCACCTTC.

The rearrangement joins TRBV7-9 to TRBJ1-1; D call uncertain. The V gene's germline CDR1 is SEHNR and CDR2 FQNEAQ (reference sequence). The ends were cut back, 5 bases at V and 4 bases at J, with 11 bases in the middle. The CDR3 runs to 13 residues. In DNA form, the CDR3 reads TGTGCCAGCAGCCCCGGGTCGTTCACTGAAGCTTTCTTT. This sequence encodes CASSPGSFTEAFF.

The V call is TRBV20-1, the J call TRBJ2-3; 8 nucleotides match TRBD2. The CDR3 consists of 14 residues. CDR1 and CDR2 from the germline V gene are DFQATT and SNEGSKA (reference sequence). The junction had 6 bases not matched to a gene; V was cut back by 3 bases and J by 4 bases. CDR3 nucleotide sequence: TGCAGTGCTAGTCTCCCGGGAGGGCCAGATACGCAGTATTTT. The encoded protein is CSASLPGGPDTQYF.

V usage is TRBV21-1 and J usage is TRBJ2-5; the table's D call of TRBD1 was not tested on the DNA. TRBV21-1 is shown as a pseudogene. CDR3 length: 17 residues. The CDR3 sequence: CASPPGQTGVGEETQYF. The DNA for the CDR3 is TGTGCCAGCCCCCCCGGTCAAACAGGGGTTGGGGAAGAGACCCAGTACTTC.

The chain joins TRBV18 to TRBJ1-5; D not certain. Trimming cost V 3 bases and J 0 bases, with 12 bases left between them. The germline CDR1 and CDR2 sequences are KGHSH and LQKENI. This CDR3 is 16 amino acids long. The CDR3 loop is CASSPGQLDSNQPQHF. The CDR3 nucleotides are TGTGCCAGCTCACCTGGGCAATTAGATAGCAATCAGCCCCAGCATTTT.

CDR3 loop: CASSQDLSLAYEQYF. Here the CDR3 DNA reads TGTGCCAGCAGCCAAGATCTATCGCTTGCCTACGAGCAGTACTTC. The chain is built from TRBV3-1 (or the pseudogene TRBV3-2) and TRBJ2-7; no reliable D call. The CDR3 spans 15 residues. Deletions cut 0 bases from V and 2 bases from J, with 11 bases between. The germline V gene encodes CDR1 LGHDT and CDR2 YNNKEL (reference sequence).

This sequence joins TRBV3-1 (or the pseudogene TRBV3-2) and TRBJ1-2; no definite D call. Trimming pared 0 bases from V and 1 base from J, leaving 3 bases between. Germline V gene sequence: CDR1 LGHDT, CDR2 YNNKEL (reference sequence). This CDR3 is 13 amino acids long. This chain's CDR3 is CASSQDNNYGYTF. CDR3 DNA: TGTGCCAGCAGCCAAGACAATAACTATGGCTACACCTTC.

This chain joins TRBV28 and TRBJ1-2; 7 nucleotides match TRBD1. Germline V gene lookup returns CDR1 MDHEN and CDR2 SYDVKM. The CDR3 contains 14 residues. V dropped 5 bases and J dropped 5; count of bases not matched to a gene: 8. The CDR3 DNA reads as TGTGCCAGCAGTCCTACCGGGACAGCGTATGGCTACACCTTC. This gives the protein CASSPTGTAYGYTF.

The chain is built from TRBV11-3 and TRBJ2-1; 9 positions agree with TRBD2. This CDR3 has 15 amino acids. Germline CDR1 SGHNT, CDR2 YENEEA. Unmatched junction bases numbered 5, after V lost 3 bases and J lost 5 bases. The CDR3 coding sequence is TGTGCCAGCAGCTTTAGCGGGAGCTTCAACAATGAGCAGTTCTTC. Residues: CASSFSGSFNNEQFF.

The chain combines TRBV3-1 (or the pseudogene TRBV3-2) with TRBJ1-4, with D possibly matching TRBD1 (5 bases). Trimming took off 1 base at V and 8 bases at J, with 14 bases between the two ends. Germline CDR1 reads LGHDT; CDR2 reads YNNKEL (reference sequence). CDR3 length equals 15 residues. The CDR3 spells CASSQGLQGNEKLFF. In nucleotides, the CDR3 is TGTGCCAGCAGCCAAGGGCTGCAGGGAAACGAAAAACTGTTTTTT.

The V call is TRBV3-1 (or the pseudogene TRBV3-2), the J call TRBJ1-3; tentative D call: TRBD1 (5 bases). The V end was cut by 1 base, the J end by 6 bases, with 13 bases between. CDR1 is LGHDT, CDR2 YNNKEL, per germline (reference sequence). The CDR3 totals 15 residues. CDR3 region: CASSQGTTVANTIYF. CDR3 nucleotide sequence: TGTGCCAGCAGCCAAGGGACGACAGTAGCAAACACCATATATTTT.

The gene calls are TRBV27 and TRBJ2-2, with a weak D call TRBD1 (6 bases). The germline V gene has CDR1 MNHEY and CDR2 SMNVEV (reference sequence). V was cut by 0 bases and J by 0 bases, with 8 bases left in between. There are 16 residues in the CDR3. The CDR3 nucleotides are TGTGCCAGCAGTTTATCGGGGGCCTCGAACACCGGGGAGCTGTTTTTT. Protein product: CASSLSGASNTGELFF.

The V and J genes are TRBV27 and TRBJ2-1; possible D gene TRBD1, 5 bases. The V gene lost 4 bases and the J gene lost 8 bases, with 15 bases spanning the gap. Germline assignment: CDR1 MNHEY and CDR2 SMNVEV (reference sequence). The CDR3 sequence is 14 residues long. The CDR3 protein is CASSSFSGFDEQFF. Written as DNA, the CDR3 is TGTGCCAGCAGTTCATTCTCAGGGTTCGATGAGCAGTTCTTC.

The CDR3 DNA follows: TGTGCCAGCTCACTAGGGGGTGGACAGGAGGAGCCCCAGCATTTT. The encoded protein is CASSLGGGQEEPQHF. J is TRBJ1-5 and V is TRBV18, with 7 bases lining up with TRBD1. Germline V lookup: CDR1 KGHSH, CDR2 LQKENI. V dropped 4 bases and J dropped 8; count of bases not matched to a gene: 11. This CDR3 spans 15 amino acids.

This rearrangement joins TRBV4-2 to TRBJ2-1, with 8 nucleotides matching TRBD2. After removal of 1 base from V and 3 bases from J, the junction contained 8 bases not matched to a gene. Germline values: CDR1 LGHNA, CDR2 YNFKEQ. The CDR3 extends over 17 amino acids. Here the CDR3 reads CASSQGAGRANYNEQFF. The DNA of the CDR3 is TGTGCCAGCAGCCAAGGGGCCGGGAGGGCTAACTACAATGAGCAGTTCTTC.

The chain uses TRBV7-2 and TRBJ1-2; D uncertain. Trimming took off 4 bases at V and 3 bases at J, with 9 bases between the two ends. This CDR3 region has 13 residues. Germline assignment: CDR1 SGHTA and CDR2 FQGNSA. The CDR3 loop reads CASSSHSDYGYTF. In nucleotides, the CDR3 is TGTGCCAGCAGCTCCCACTCGGACTATGGCTACACCTTC. The full variable domain, rest sourced from reference TRBV7-2 and TRBJ1-2, is GAGVSQSPSNKVTEKGKDVELRCDPISGHTALYWYRQSLGQGLEFLIYFQGNSAPDKSGLPSDRFSAERTGGSVSTLTIQRTQQEDSAVYLCASSSHSDYGYTFGSGTRLTVV.

This clone occurred once. This CDR3 reads CASSIGRAGNTIYF. CDR3 nucleotide sequence: TGTGCCAGTAGTATAGGGAGGGCTGGAAACACCATATATTTT. The V gene is TRBV19, the J gene TRBJ1-3; D is unclear. The CDR3 extends over 14 amino acids. Germline V CDR1 and CDR2: LNHDA, SQIVND (reference sequence). The V end lost 1 base, the J end lost 2 bases, and 6 bases lay between the germline ends.

This clone turned up a few times. This chain joins TRBV7-3 and TRBJ1-1; the D gene is possibly TRBD1 (6 bases). V lost 8 bases and J lost 2, with 12 bases in between. This CDR3 comprises 13 residues. Germline V gives CDR1 SGHTA, CDR2 FQGTGA. CDR3: CASATGSNTEAFF. CDR3 sequence (DNA): TGTGCCAGCGCCACAGGGAGCAACACTGAAGCTTTCTTT.

The chain couples TRBV30 to TRBJ1-4; D call uncertain. CDR1 is GTSNPN and CDR2 is SVGIG in the germline V gene (reference sequence). V was clipped by 0 bases and J by 0 bases, with 11 bases between them. The CDR3 loop spans 16 amino acids. The CDR3 is CAWSVSRRATNEKLFF. The CDR3 DNA is TGTGCCTGGAGTGTATCCCGGAGGGCAACTAATGAAAAACTGTTTTTT.